There are many counts of the clone carrying this T cell receptor beta chain. Its antigen is undetermined. The data stem from a study of Graves' ophthalmopathy and Graves' hyperthyroidism. Study results and caveats: Most expanded thyroid clonotypes above 0.001 frequency also appeared in blood. Ophthalmopathy cases were distinguished from stable hyperthyroidism by a 13-signature model, reaching around 90% sensitivity and 81.08% specificity.

Clinical symptoms, serum thyroxine, TRAb, thyroid ultrasound and orbital computed tomography determined diagnosis. A volume of approximately 10 ml of fresh peripheral blood supplied the PBMCs. Germline CDR1 reads SGDLS; CDR2 reads YYNGEE. V lost 6 bases and J lost 4, with 7 bases in between. This CDR3 region has 12 residues. Amplified TCR beta CDR3 regions were obtained using RNA transcripts as template. Second-round multiplex PCR came after a first-round RT-PCR that employed HTBI primers. From the multiplex PCR reads, TCRdb called clonotypes with MiXCR, one entry per CDR3 protein. Of roughly 400,000 distinct CDR3 sequences in the sample, around 20% were seen once.

The material sequenced was peripheral blood. The origin of this receptor is a woman aged 18-29 years with Graves' ophthalmopathy. The V call is TRBV9, the J call TRBJ2-2; D uncertain. CDR3: CASTPLTGELFF. The CDR3 coding sequence is TGTGCCAGCACCCCCCTCACCGGGGAGCTGTTTTTT.